This T cell receptor (beta chain) was found in a study of T cell repertoires in cytomegalovirus infection. TCRdb fed the reads into MiXCR, producing one record per CDR3 protein. Among roughly 300,000 distinct CDR3 sequences, more than 8% were seen once, and the ten largest hold about 4.5%. The germline V and J ends were trimmed by 4 bases and 6 bases, with 13 bases remaining between them. CDR1 SGHTA and CDR2 FQGNSA come from the germline V gene. The CDR3 length is 14 residues. At least ten counts were recorded for this clonotype. V usage is TRBV7-2 and J usage is TRBJ1-5; no clear D. The sample was PBMCs. The sequence derives from a human donor in good health (CMV status not recorded). Some clones in this sample may be carry-over from other donors' samples. This CDR3 reads CASSSDGPGQPQHF. CDR3 nucleotide sequence: TGTGCCAGCAGCTCCGACGGGCCGGGTCAGCCCCAGCATTTT.